Below, 10 T cell receptor beta chains from the same sample are listed, as sequenced in a study of blood T cell repertoires in COVID-19. Assay used: immunoSEQ multiplex PCR; TCRdb lists only in-frame clones, some missing. Among 220,000 or so clones listed, approximately 84% were seen once. The sequencing sample was made of peripheral blood. Receptors were obtained from a woman aged 80 or over with acute or convalescent COVID-19.

The rearrangement links TRBV5-4 to TRBJ2-1; 8 bases align to TRBD2. The germline V gene encodes CDR1 SGHNT and CDR2 YYREEE (reference sequence). This CDR3 is built from 16 residues. With V trimmed by 6 bases and J by 2 bases, 10 bases remained unmatched. CDR3 nucleotides: TGTGCCAGCACCCCCCGGGACGGGGGGGCCTACAATGAGCAGTTCTTC. It specifies CASTPRDGGAYNEQFF.

J is TRBJ1-5 and V is TRBV15; no definite D call. CDR1 is LNHNV, CDR2 YYDKDF, per germline (reference sequence). Trimming took 1 base from V and 2 from J, leaving 6 bases between them. The CDR3 loop spans 14 amino acids. The CDR3 here is CATSRVYRNQPQHF. The CDR3 DNA sequence: TGTGCCACCAGCAGAGTTTATCGCAATCAGCCCCAGCATTTT.

V and J are TRBV20-1 and TRBJ1-1, with 7 bases lining up with TRBD1. The length of the CDR3 is 13 residues. The germline CDR1 and CDR2 sequences are DFQATT and SNEGSKA (reference sequence). V gave up 3 bases and J gave up 9 bases; unmatched junction bases: 10. The DNA for the CDR3 is TGCAGTGCTAGTTCTAGGACAGGCGATAAAGCTTTCTTT. This encodes CSASSRTGDKAFF.

V and J are TRBV7-2 and TRBJ2-1, with 9 bases aligning to TRBD2. With 0 bases clipped from V and 7 bases from J, the junction kept 7 bases outside the gene matches. From germline, CDR1 is SGHTA and CDR2 FQGNSA. CDR3 length: 16 residues. The CDR3 DNA sequence: TGTGCCAGCAGCTTAGCGAATAGCGGGAGAAGGAATGAGCAGTTCTTC. Its protein product is CASSLANSGRRNEQFF.

The CDR3 DNA reads TGTGCCAGCAGCGTAGACGGGCAGGGAACAAACGAGCAGTACTTC. Its translation: CASSVDGQGTNEQYF. This rearrangement joins TRBV9 to TRBJ2-7; TRBD1 is a possible D gene (5 bases). The germline V gene encodes CDR1 SGDLS and CDR2 YYNGEE. This CDR3 has 15 residues. V was shortened by 0 bases and J by 5 bases, with 15 bases between the two germline ends.

The chain has TRBV5-1 and TRBJ2-7, with 9 nucleotides matching TRBD2. V lost 5 bases and J lost 6; bases outside the gene matches: 9. The CDR3 is made up of 14 amino acids. The germline CDR1 and CDR2 sequences are SGHRS and YFSETQ. The CDR3 spells CASRVAGGPGEQYF. CDR3 in DNA: TGCGCCAGCAGAGTCGCGGGAGGGCCGGGCGAGCAGTACTTC.

V gene TRBV29-1 combines with J gene TRBJ2-3; possibly TRBD1 for D (6 bases). In germline, CDR1 is SQVTM, CDR2 ANQGSEA. The ends were cut back, 6 bases at V and 2 bases at J, with 15 bases in the middle. CDR3 size: 14 residues. Here the CDR3 reads CSVKGVRDTDTQYF. The CDR3 DNA follows: TGCAGCGTAAAGGGGGTTAGAGACACAGATACGCAGTATTTT.

This chain joins TRBV2 and TRBJ2-2; perhaps TRBD1 as D (5 bases). Trimming removed 5 bases at V and 4 bases at J, with 14 bases between. CDR3 length: 15 amino acids. Germline V gene lookup returns CDR1 SNHLY and CDR2 FYNNEI. CDR3 DNA: TGTGCCAGCAGTAATCAGGGTTTTGGCACCGGGGAGCTGTTTTTT. It is translated as CASSNQGFGTGELFF.

This sequence joins TRBV7-3 and TRBJ1-6, with 8 bases lining up with TRBD1. Germline CDR1 SGHTA, CDR2 FQGTGA. The CDR3 spans 15 residues. The V gene end was trimmed by 5 bases and the J gene end by 9 bases; junction bases not matched to a gene: 9. CDR3: CASSALTGETSPLHF. The CDR3 DNA reads TGTGCCAGCAGCGCCCTGACAGGGGAAACTTCACCCCTCCACTTT. Complete variable domain (other parts from reference TRBV7-3 and TRBJ1-6): GAGVSQTPSNKVTEKGKYVELRCDPISGHTALYWYRQSLGQGPEFLIYFQGTGAADDSGLPNDRFFAVRPEGSVSTLKIQRTERGDSAVYLCASSALTGETSPLHFGNGTRLTVT.

The rearrangement uses TRBV18 and TRBJ2-7; 8 positions agree with TRBD1. The germline CDR1 and CDR2 sequences are KGHSH and LQKENI. V gave up 2 bases and J gave up 7 bases; unmatched junction bases: 10. This CDR3 comprises 15 residues. This CDR3 is CASSPSAQGVLEQYF. In DNA form, the CDR3 reads TGTGCCAGCTCACCATCTGCACAGGGGGTCCTGGAGCAGTACTTC.